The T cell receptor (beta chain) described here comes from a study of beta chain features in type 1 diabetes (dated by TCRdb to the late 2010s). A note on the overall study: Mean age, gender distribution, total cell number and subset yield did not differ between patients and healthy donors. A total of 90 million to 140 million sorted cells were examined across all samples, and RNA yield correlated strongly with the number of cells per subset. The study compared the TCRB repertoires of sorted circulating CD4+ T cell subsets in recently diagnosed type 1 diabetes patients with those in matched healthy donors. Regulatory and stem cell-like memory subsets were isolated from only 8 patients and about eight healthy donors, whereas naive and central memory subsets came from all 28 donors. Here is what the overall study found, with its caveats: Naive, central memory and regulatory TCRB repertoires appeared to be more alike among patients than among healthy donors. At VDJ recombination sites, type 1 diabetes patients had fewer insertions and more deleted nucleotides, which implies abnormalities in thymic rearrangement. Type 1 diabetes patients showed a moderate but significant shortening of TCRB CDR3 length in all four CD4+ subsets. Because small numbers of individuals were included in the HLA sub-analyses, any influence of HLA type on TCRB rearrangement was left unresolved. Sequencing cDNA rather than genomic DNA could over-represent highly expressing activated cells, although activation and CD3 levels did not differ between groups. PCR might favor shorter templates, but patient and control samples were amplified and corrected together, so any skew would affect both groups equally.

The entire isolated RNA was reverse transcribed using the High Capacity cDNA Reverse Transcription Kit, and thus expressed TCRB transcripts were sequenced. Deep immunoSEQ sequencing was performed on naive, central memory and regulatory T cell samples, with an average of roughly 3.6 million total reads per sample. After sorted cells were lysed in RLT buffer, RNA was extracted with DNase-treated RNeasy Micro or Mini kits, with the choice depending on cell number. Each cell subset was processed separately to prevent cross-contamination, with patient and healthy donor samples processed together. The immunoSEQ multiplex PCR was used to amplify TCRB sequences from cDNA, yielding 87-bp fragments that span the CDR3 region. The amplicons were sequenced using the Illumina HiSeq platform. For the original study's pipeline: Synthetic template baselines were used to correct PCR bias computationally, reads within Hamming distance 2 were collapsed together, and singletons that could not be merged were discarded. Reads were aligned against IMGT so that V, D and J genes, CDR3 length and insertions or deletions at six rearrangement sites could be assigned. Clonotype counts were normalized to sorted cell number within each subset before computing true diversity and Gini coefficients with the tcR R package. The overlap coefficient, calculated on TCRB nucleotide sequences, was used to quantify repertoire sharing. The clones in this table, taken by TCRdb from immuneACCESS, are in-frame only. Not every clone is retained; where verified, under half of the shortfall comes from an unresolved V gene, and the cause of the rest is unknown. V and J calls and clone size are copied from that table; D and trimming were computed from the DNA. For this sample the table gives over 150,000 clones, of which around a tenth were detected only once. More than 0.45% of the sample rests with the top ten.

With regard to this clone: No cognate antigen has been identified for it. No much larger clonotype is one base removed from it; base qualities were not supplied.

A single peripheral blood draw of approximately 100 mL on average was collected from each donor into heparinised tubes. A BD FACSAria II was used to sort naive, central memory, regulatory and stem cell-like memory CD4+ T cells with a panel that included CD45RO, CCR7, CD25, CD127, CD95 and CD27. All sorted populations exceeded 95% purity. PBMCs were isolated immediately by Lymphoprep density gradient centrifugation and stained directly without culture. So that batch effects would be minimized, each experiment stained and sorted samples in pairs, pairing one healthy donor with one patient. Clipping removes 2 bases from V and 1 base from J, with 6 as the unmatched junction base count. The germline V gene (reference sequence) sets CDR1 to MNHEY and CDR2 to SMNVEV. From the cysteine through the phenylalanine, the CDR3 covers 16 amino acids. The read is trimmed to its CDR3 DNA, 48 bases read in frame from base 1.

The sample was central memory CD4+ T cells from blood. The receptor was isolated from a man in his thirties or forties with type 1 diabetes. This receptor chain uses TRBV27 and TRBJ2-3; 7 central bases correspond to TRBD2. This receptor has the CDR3 CASSLQTLAGTDTQYF. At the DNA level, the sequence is TGTGCCAGCAGTTTACAAACTCTAGCGGGCACAGATACGCAGTATTTT.